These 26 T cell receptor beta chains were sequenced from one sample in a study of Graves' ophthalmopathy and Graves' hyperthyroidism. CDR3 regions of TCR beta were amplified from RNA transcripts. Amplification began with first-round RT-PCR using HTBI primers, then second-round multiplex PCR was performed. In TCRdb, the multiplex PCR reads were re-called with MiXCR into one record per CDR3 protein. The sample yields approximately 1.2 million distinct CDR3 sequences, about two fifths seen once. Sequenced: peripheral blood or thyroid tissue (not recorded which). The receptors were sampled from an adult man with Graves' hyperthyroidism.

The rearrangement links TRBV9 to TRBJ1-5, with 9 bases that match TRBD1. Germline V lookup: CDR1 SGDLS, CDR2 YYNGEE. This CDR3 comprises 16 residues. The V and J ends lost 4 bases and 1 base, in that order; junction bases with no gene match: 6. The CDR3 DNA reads TGTGCCAGCAGCCCTCACGGGACAGGGAGCAATCAGCCCCAGCATTTT. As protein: CASSPHGTGSNQPQHF.

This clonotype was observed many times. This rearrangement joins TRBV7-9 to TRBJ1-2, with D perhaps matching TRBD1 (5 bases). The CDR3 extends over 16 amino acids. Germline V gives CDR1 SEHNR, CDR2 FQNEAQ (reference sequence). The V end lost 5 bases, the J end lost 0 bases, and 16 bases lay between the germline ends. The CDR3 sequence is CASSAPQGWANYGYTF. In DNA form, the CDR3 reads TGTGCCAGCAGCGCACCGCAGGGATGGGCTAACTATGGCTACACCTTC.

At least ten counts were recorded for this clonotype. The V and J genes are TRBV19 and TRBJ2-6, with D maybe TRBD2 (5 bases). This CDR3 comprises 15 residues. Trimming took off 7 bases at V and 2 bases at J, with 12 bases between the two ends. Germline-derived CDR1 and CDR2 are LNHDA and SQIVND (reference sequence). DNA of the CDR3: TGTGCCAGTAAAGTACCCGGGGCTGGGGCCAACGTCCTGACTTTC. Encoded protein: CASKVPGAGANVLTF.

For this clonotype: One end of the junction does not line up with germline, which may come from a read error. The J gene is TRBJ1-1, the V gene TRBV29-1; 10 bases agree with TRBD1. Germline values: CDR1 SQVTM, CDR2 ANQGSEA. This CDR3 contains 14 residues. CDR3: CSVEAGQGSTEAFF. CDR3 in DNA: TGCAGCGTTGAGGCGGGACAGGGGAGCACTGAAGCCTTCTTT.

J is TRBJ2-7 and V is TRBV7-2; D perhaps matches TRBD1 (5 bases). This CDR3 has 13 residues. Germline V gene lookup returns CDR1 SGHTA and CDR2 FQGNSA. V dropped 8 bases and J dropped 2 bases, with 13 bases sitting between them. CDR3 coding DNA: TGTGCCAGCGGCAACGGACAAGCCTACGAGCAGTACTTC. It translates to CASGNGQAYEQYF.

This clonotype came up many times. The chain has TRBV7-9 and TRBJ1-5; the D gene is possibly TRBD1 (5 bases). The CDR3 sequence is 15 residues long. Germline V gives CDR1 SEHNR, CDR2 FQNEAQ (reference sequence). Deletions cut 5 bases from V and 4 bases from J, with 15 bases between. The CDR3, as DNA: TGTGCCAGCAGCCCCACCTCAGGGTATAATCAGCCCCAGCATTTT. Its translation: CASSPTSGYNQPQHF.

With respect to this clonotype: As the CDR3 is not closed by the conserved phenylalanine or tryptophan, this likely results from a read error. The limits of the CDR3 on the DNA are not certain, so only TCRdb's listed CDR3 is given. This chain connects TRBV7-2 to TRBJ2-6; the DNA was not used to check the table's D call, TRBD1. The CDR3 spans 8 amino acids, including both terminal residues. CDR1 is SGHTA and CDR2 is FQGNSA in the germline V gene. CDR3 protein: CASSGGGQ.

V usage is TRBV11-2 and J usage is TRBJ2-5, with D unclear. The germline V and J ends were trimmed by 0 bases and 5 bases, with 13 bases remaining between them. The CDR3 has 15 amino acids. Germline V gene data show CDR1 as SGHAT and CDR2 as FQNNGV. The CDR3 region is CASSLDLVFLETQYF. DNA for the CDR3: TGTGCCAGCAGCTTAGATCTGGTGTTTCTGGAGACCCAGTACTTC.

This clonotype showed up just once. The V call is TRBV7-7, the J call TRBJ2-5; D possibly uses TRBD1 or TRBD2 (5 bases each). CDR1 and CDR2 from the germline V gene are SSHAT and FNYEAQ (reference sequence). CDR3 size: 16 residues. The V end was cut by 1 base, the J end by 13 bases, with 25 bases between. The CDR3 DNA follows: TGTGCCAGCAGCTTAGGGTGGGGGACGAGGACCGGGGAGCTGTACTTC. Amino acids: CASSLGWGTRTGELYF.

The CDR3 sequence: CASGGLRGNTIYF. CDR3 coding DNA: TGTGCCAGCGGGGGGTTGAGGGGAAACACCATATATTTT. The J gene is TRBJ1-3, the V gene TRBV28; perhaps TRBD1 as D (5 bases). The V and J ends lost 8 bases and 4 bases respectively, with 12 bases between them. The CDR3 covers 13 residues. CDR1 is MDHEN and CDR2 is SYDVKM in the germline V gene. Complete variable domain (other parts from reference TRBV28 and TRBJ1-3): DVKVTQSSRYLVKRTGEKVFLECVQDMDHENMFWYRQDPGLGLRLIYFSYDVKMKEKGDIPEGYSVSREKKERFSLILESASTNQTSMYLCASGGLRGNTIYFGEGSWLTVV.

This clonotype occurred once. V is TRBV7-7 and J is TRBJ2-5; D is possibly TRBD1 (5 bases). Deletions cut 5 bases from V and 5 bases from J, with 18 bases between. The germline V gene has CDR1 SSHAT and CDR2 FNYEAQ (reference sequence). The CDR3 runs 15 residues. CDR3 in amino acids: CASSVEFTRAETQYF. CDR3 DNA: TGTGCCAGCAGCGTTGAATTCACCAGGGCGGAGACCCAGTACTTC.

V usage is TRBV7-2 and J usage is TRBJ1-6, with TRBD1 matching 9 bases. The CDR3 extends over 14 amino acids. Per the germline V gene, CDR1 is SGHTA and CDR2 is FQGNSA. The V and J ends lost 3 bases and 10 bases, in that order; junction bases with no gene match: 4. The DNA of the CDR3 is TGTGCCAGCAGCTTCGGACAGGGGAAATCACCCCTCCACTTT. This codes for CASSFGQGKSPLHF.

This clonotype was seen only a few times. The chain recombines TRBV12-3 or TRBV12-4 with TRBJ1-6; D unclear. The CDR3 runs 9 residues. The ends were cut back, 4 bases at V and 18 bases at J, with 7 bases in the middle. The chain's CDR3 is CASSSPRHF. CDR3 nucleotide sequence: TGTGCCAGCAGTTCTCCACGCCACTTT.

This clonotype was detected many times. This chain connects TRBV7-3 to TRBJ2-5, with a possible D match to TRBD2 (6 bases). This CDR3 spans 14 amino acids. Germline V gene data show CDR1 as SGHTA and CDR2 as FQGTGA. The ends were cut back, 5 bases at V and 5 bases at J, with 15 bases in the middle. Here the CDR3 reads CASSTGLPGETQYF. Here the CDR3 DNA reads TGTGCCAGCAGCACCGGACTACCTGGGGAGACCCAGTACTTC.

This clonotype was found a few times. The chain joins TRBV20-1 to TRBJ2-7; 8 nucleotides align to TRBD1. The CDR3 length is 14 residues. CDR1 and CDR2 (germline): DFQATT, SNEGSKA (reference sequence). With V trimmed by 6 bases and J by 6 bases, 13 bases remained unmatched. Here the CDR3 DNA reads TGCAGTGCCGCGGAGGAGGTGACAGGGGTCGAGCAGTACTTC. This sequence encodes CSAAEEVTGVEQYF.

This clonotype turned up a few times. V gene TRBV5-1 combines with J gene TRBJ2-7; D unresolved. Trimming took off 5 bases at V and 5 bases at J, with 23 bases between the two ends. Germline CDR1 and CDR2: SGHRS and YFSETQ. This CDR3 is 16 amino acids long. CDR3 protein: CASRYFKEHPPDEQYF. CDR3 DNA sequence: TGCGCCAGCAGGTACTTCAAGGAACACCCTCCTGACGAGCAGTACTTC. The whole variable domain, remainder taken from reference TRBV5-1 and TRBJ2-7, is KAGVTQTPRYLIKTRGQQVTLSCSPISGHRSVSWYQQTPGQGLQFLFEYFSETQRNKGNFPGRFSGRQFSNSRSEMNVSTLELGDSALYLCASRYFKEHPPDEQYFGPGTRLTVT.

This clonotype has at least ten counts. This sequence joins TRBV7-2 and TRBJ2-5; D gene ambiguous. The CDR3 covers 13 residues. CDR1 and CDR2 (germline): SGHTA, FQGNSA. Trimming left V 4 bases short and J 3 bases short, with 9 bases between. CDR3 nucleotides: TGTGCCAGCAGCTGGGCACGAGAAGAGACCCAGTACTTC. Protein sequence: CASSWAREETQYF.

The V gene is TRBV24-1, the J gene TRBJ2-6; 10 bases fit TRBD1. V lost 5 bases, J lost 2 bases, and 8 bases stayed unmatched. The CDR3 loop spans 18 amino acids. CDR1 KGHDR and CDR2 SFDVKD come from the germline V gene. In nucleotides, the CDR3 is TGTGCCACCAGTGGGCCGGGACAGGGGAACCCTGGGGCCAACGTCCTGACTTTC. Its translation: CATSGPGQGNPGANVLTF.

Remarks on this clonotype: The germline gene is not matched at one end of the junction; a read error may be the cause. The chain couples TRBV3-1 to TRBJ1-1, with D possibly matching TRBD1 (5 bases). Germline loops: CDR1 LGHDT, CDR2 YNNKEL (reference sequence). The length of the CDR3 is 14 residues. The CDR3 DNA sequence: TGTGCCAGCAGCCAAGGACAGATGAACATTGAAGCTTTCTTT. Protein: CASSQGQMNIEAFF.

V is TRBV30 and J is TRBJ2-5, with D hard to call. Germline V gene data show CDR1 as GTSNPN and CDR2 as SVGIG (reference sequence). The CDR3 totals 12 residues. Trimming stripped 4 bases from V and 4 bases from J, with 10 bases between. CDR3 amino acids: CAWNQARETQYF. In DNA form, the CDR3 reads TGTGCCTGGAACCAGGCCCGAGAGACCCAGTACTTC. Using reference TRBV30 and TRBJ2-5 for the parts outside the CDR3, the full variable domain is SQTIHQWPATLVQPVGSPLSLECTVEGTSNPNLYWYRQAAGRGLQLLFYSVGIGQISSEVPQNLSASRPQDRQFILSSKKLLLSDSGFYLCAWNQARETQYFGPGTRLLVL.

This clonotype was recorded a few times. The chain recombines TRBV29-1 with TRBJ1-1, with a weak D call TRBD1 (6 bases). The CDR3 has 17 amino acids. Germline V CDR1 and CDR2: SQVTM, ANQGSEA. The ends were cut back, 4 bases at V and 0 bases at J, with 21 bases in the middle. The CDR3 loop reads CSVGGVTGGLMNTEAFF. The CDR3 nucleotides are TGCAGCGTTGGGGGGGTGACAGGAGGACTCATGAACACTGAAGCTTTCTTT.

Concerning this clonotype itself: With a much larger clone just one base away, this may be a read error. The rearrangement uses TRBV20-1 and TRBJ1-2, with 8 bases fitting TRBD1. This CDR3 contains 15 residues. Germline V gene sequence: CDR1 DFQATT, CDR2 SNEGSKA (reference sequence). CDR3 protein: CSAADRGALNYGHTF. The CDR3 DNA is TGCAGTGCCGCCGACAGGGGAGCCCTTAACTATGGCCACACCTTC.

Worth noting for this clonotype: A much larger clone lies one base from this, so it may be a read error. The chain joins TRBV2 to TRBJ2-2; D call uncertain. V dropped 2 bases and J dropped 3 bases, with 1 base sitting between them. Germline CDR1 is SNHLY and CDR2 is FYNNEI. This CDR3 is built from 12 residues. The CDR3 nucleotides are TGTGCCAGCAGTGAACACACCGGGGAGCTGTTTTTT. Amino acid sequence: CASSEHTGELFF. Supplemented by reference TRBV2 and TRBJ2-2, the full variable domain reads EPEVTQTPSHQVTQMGQEVILRCVPISNHLYFYWYRQILGQKVEFLVSFYNNEISEKSEIFDDQFSVERPDGSNFTLKIRSTKLEDSAMYFCASSEHTGELFFGEGSRLTVL.

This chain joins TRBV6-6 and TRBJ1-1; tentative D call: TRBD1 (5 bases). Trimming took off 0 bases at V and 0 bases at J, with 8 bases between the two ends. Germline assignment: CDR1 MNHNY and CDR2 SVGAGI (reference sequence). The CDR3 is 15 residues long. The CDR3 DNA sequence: TGTGCCAGCAGTTACTCGGGGCGGGTGAACACTGAAGCTTTCTTT. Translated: CASSYSGRVNTEAFF.

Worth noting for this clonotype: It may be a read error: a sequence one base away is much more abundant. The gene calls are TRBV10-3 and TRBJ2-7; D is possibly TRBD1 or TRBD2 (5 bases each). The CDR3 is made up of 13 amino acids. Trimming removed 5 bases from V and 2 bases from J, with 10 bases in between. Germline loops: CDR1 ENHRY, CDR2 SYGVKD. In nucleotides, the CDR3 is TGTGCCATCAGTTTGGGGGAAACCTACGAGCAGTACTTC. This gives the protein CAISLGETYEQYF.

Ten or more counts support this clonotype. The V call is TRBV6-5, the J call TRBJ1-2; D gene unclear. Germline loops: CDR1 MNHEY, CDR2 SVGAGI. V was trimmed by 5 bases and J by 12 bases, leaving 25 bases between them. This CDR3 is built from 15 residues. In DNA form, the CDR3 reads TGTGCCAGCAGTAACGACGGATCGCCTGCTATGAGGAACACCTTC. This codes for CASSNDGSPAMRNTF.